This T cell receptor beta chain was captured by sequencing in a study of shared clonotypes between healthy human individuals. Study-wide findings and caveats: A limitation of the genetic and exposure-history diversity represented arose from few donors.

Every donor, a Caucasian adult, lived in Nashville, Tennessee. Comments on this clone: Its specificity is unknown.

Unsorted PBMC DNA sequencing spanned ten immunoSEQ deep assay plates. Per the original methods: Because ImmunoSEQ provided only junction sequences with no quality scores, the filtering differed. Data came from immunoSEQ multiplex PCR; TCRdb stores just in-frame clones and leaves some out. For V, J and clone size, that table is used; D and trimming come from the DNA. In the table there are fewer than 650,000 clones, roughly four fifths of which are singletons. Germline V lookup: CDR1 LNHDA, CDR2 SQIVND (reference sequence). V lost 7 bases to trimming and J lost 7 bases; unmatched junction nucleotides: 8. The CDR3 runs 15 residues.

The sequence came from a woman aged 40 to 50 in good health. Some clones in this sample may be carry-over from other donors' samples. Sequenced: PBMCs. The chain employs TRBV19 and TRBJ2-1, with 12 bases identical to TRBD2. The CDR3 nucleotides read TGTGCCAGTACCCGGACTAGCGGGGCTATTAATGAGCAGTTCTTC. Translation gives CASTRTSGAINEQFF.